This T cell receptor beta chain was sequenced for a study of chemoradiotherapy in HPV16-positive cancers. V gave up 1 base and J gave up 4 bases, with 12 bases separating them. This CDR3 region has 15 residues. CDR1 is MNHEY, CDR2 SMNVEV, per germline (reference sequence). Clones were sequenced by immunoSEQ multiplex PCR, and TCRdb holds only the in-frame ones, with some missing. Of around 340 clones in the sample, about 91% were seen once. Sample: tumor tissue, taken from a patient who underwent chemoradiotherapy. The rearrangement links TRBV27 to TRBJ2-3, with D perhaps being TRBD1 or TRBD2 (6 bases each). The source of this sequence is a human donor with HPV-associated anogenital cancer. CDR3 in amino acids: CASSLYSGGADTQYF. The CDR3 nucleotides read TGTGCCAGCAGTTTATATTCCGGGGGCGCAGATACGCAGTATTTT.